These 24 T cell receptor beta chains originate from one sample sequenced in a study of T-cell reconstitution after alpha-beta-depleted transplantation in children. Unique molecular identifiers were incorporated when the TCRbeta library was constructed. TCRdb processed the PCR reads anew with MiXCR; each CDR3 protein has one entry. The sample consists of about 610,000 distinct CDR3 sequences, roughly a quarter of them appearing once. The sequencing here drew on PBMCs, taken before TCRalphabeta/CD19-depleted stem cell transplant. The receptors shown here come from a boy younger than two with Wiskott-Aldrich syndrome, due to receive a stem cell transplant.

The chain is built from TRBV7-9 and TRBJ2-5; TRBD2 aligns across 8 bases. The ends lost 4 bases at V and 3 bases at J; junction bases unmatched: 10. The CDR3 runs 16 residues. Germline V gene lookup returns CDR1 SEHNR and CDR2 FQNEAQ (reference sequence). The CDR3: CASSWTMRLAKETQYF. The CDR3 coding sequence is TGTGCCAGCAGCTGGACAATGAGACTAGCGAAAGAGACCCAGTACTTC.

This chain joins TRBV20-1 and TRBJ2-5; 9 nucleotides line up with TRBD2. The V gene end was trimmed by 6 bases and the J gene end by 5 bases; junction bases not matched to a gene: 4. The germline V gene has CDR1 DFQATT and CDR2 SNEGSKA (reference sequence). The CDR3 is 12 amino acids. For the CDR3, the DNA is TGCAGTGCAGGACTAGCGATGGAGACCCAGTACTTC. Amino acid sequence: CSAGLAMETQYF.

This chain joins TRBV27 and TRBJ2-4; 7 bases line up with TRBD2. Germline V gene lookup returns CDR1 MNHEY and CDR2 SMNVEV (reference sequence). CDR3 length: 15 residues. With 4 bases clipped from V and 7 bases from J, the junction kept 10 bases outside the gene matches. This CDR3 is CASSSPGGGRNIQYF. The DNA for the CDR3 is TGTGCCAGCAGTTCCCCGGGGGGAGGGAGGAACATTCAGTACTTC.

The chain carries TRBV28 and TRBJ2-7; D not resolved. With 7 bases removed from V and 12 bases from J, the gap between germline ends came to 16 bases. The CDR3 runs 11 residues. CDR1 is MDHEN, CDR2 SYDVKM, per germline. The DNA for the CDR3 is TGTGCCAGCAAGTCAGCGTTTGTGATGTACTTC. Translating it yields CASKSAFVMYF. The variable domain in full, completed from reference TRBV28 and TRBJ2-7, reads DVKVTQSSRYLVKRTGEKVFLECVQDMDHENMFWYRQDPGLGLRLIYFSYDVKMKEKGDIPEGYSVSREKKERFSLILESASTNQTSMYLCASKSAFVMYFGPGTRLTVT.

The gene calls are TRBV12-3 or TRBV12-4 and TRBJ2-7; 7 bases match TRBD2. The CDR3 consists of 16 residues. The V gene end was trimmed by 4 bases and the J gene end by 3 bases; junction bases not matched to a gene: 12. The CDR3 DNA sequence: TGTGCCAGCAGTTACCAGCAGCTAGCGGACCTCTACGAGCAGTACTTC. Protein: CASSYQQLADLYEQYF.

This clonotype turned up a few times. This chain's CDR3 is CASSYRTGGGTDTQYF. CDR3 bases: TGTGCCAGCAGCTACCGGACAGGGGGCGGCACAGATACGCAGTATTTT. The chain employs TRBV7-9 and TRBJ2-3; 11 bases are a match to TRBD1. After removal of 4 bases from V and 1 base from J, the junction contained 4 bases not matched to a gene. Per the germline V gene, CDR1 is SEHNR and CDR2 is FQNEAQ (reference sequence). The CDR3 sequence is 16 residues long.

This clonotype was counted ten times or more. The chain uses TRBV5-1 and TRBJ1-1; 7 bases match TRBD1. The V gene's germline CDR1 is SGHRS and CDR2 YFSETQ. CDR3 length equals 15 residues. The J segment lost 4 bases and the V segment lost 2 bases, leaving 8 bases of the junction unmatched. The CDR3 loop reads CASSLWEQGSTEAFF. The CDR3 nucleotides read TGCGCCAGCAGCTTATGGGAACAGGGGAGCACTGAAGCTTTCTTT.

The gene calls are TRBV28 and TRBJ2-4, with a tentative D call TRBD2 (5 bases). Between the trimmed V and J ends, which lost 3 bases and 2 bases, there was a span of 11 bases. Germline CDR1 is MDHEN and CDR2 is SYDVKM. The CDR3 has 15 residues. The CDR3 protein is CASSFRGLSKNIQYF. CDR3 DNA sequence: TGTGCCAGCAGTTTTCGGGGTTTGTCCAAAAACATTCAGTACTTC. Drawing the rest from reference TRBV28 and TRBJ2-4, the complete variable domain is DVKVTQSSRYLVKRTGEKVFLECVQDMDHENMFWYRQDPGLGLRLIYFSYDVKMKEKGDIPEGYSVSREKKERFSLILESASTNQTSMYLCASSFRGLSKNIQYFGAGTRLSVL.

This clonotype has a handful of counts. The J gene is TRBJ1-1, the V gene TRBV12-3 or TRBV12-4; 8 bases line up with TRBD1. There are 14 residues in the CDR3. The V and J ends lost 7 bases and 7 bases, in that order; junction bases with no gene match: 11. This chain's CDR3 is CASTRRTGLREAFF. For the CDR3, the DNA is TGTGCCAGCACCCGGCGGACAGGGCTCCGTGAAGCTTTCTTT.

V usage is TRBV28 and J usage is TRBJ2-1, with 8 bases that match TRBD2. V dropped 4 bases and J dropped 0; count of bases not matched to a gene: 8. Germline lookup yields CDR1 MDHEN and CDR2 SYDVKM. The CDR3 consists of 17 residues. CDR3 nucleotides: TGTGCCAGCAGTTGGGTGCTCAGCGGGAGCTCCTACAATGAGCAGTTCTTC. As protein: CASSWVLSGSSYNEQFF. Using reference TRBV28 and TRBJ2-1 for the parts outside the CDR3, the full variable domain is DVKVTQSSRYLVKRTGEKVFLECVQDMDHENMFWYRQDPGLGLRLIYFSYDVKMKEKGDIPEGYSVSREKKERFSLILESASTNQTSMYLCASSWVLSGSSYNEQFFGPGTRLTVL.

The chain carries TRBV5-1 and TRBJ2-1, with TRBD1 as a possible D gene (5 bases). This CDR3 is built from 17 residues. CDR1 and CDR2 from the germline V gene are SGHRS and YFSETQ. Trimming stripped 3 bases from V and 0 bases from J, with 16 bases between. The DNA for the CDR3 is TGCGCCAGCAGCTCAACTGGACACTTTAGCTCCTACAATGAGCAGTTCTTC. It encodes CASSSTGHFSSYNEQFF.

V usage is TRBV12-3 or TRBV12-4 and J usage is TRBJ2-1; D may be TRBD2 (5 bases). The CDR3 length is 14 residues. V was clipped by 5 bases and J by 2 bases, with 10 bases between them. The CDR3 DNA is TGTGCCAGCAGTCTTCGACTAACCTACAATGAGCAGTTCTTC. Translation gives CASSLRLTYNEQFF.

This sequence joins TRBV27 and TRBJ1-6, with 8 bases identical to TRBD1. The trim removed 6 bases at V and 5 bases at J, leaving 6 bases unmatched. CDR1 is MNHEY, CDR2 SMNVEV, per germline (reference sequence). The CDR3 covers 15 residues. CDR3 sequence reads: CASRRRTGNNSPLHF. The CDR3 coding sequence is TGTGCCAGCAGACGCCGGACAGGGAATAATTCACCCCTCCACTTT.

Here the CDR3 reads CSAAPGASNEKLFF. In DNA form, the CDR3 reads TGCAGTGCTGCCCCGGGGGCGTCAAATGAAAAACTGTTTTTT. The chain carries TRBV20-1 and TRBJ1-4; D is perhaps TRBD1 (6 bases). This CDR3 spans 14 amino acids. The V end lost 5 bases, the J end lost 5 bases, and 15 bases lay between the germline ends. Germline-derived CDR1 and CDR2 are DFQATT and SNEGSKA (reference sequence).

In its sample, this clonotype was seen a few times. The gene calls are TRBV5-1 and TRBJ2-3; 10 bases fit TRBD2. Trimming took 4 bases from V and 1 from J; bases not matched to a gene: 3. CDR1 SGHRS and CDR2 YFSETQ come from the germline V gene. The CDR3 loop spans 15 amino acids. In DNA form, the CDR3 reads TGCGCCAGCAGCAAGACTAGCGGGCGCACAGATACGCAGTATTTT. Translating gives CASSKTSGRTDTQYF.

The table lists this clonotype with a few counts. The chain carries TRBV5-6 and TRBJ2-1; 7 bases line up with TRBD2. The CDR3 covers 14 residues. The ends lost 0 bases at V and 8 bases at J; junction bases unmatched: 5. Germline-derived CDR1 and CDR2 are SGHDT and YYEEEE. As DNA, the CDR3 is TGTGCCAGCAGCTTGGGGGGGAGCGGGGATGAGCAGTTCTTC. Its protein is CASSLGGSGDEQFF. Based on the CDR3 plus reference TRBV5-6 and TRBJ2-1, the full variable domain is DAGVTQSPTHLIKTRGQQVTLRCSPKSGHDTVSWYQQALGQGPQFIFQYYEEEERQRGNFPDRFSGHQFPNYSSELNVNALLLGDSALYLCASSLGGSGDEQFFGPGTRLTVL.

This clonotype was observed a handful of times. This chain joins TRBV5-1 and TRBJ2-7; no reliable D call. Germline V lookup: CDR1 SGHRS, CDR2 YFSETQ. The ends were cut back, 0 bases at V and 1 base at J, with 11 bases in the middle. The CDR3 contains 15 residues. The CDR3 sequence: CASSLEPSGSYEQYF. The CDR3 DNA is TGCGCCAGCAGCTTGGAACCCTCAGGATCCTACGAGCAGTACTTC.

V gene TRBV24-1 combines with J gene TRBJ2-3; D is ambiguous. Germline assignment: CDR1 KGHDR and CDR2 SFDVKD. CDR3 size: 12 residues. V was trimmed by 0 bases and J by 6 bases, leaving 3 bases between them. In DNA form, the CDR3 reads TGTGCCACCAGTGATTTGGAGGATACGCAGTATTTT. Translated, it gives CATSDLEDTQYF.

The V call is TRBV20-1, the J call TRBJ2-1; D perhaps matches TRBD1 (6 bases). The CDR3 contains 15 residues. Trimming left V 3 bases short and J 3 bases short, with 15 bases between. CDR1 and CDR2 (germline): DFQATT, SNEGSKA (reference sequence). The CDR3 DNA sequence: TGCAGTGCTAGCTTACTCACAGGGTTCTACAATGAGCAGTTCTTC. It translates to CSASLLTGFYNEQFF.

This clonotype was observed a few times. The V and J genes are TRBV10-3 and TRBJ2-7; a weak D match, TRBD1 (6 bases). The V gene lost 4 bases and the J gene lost 4 bases, with 17 bases spanning the gap. CDR1 ENHRY and CDR2 SYGVKD come from the germline V gene. This CDR3 contains 15 residues. The CDR3 spells CAISVWVRGRYEQYF. The CDR3 nucleotides read TGTGCCATCAGTGTTTGGGTCAGGGGCAGATACGAGCAGTACTTC.

The chain combines TRBV20-1 with TRBJ2-3, with TRBD2 identical over 11 bases. V was pared by 5 bases and J by 6 bases, with 13 bases of the junction left unmatched. The CDR3 loop spans 16 amino acids. Germline lookup yields CDR1 DFQATT and CDR2 SNEGSKA (reference sequence). The CDR3 sequence is CSADGTSGSEGDTQYF. The CDR3, as DNA: TGCAGTGCTGACGGCACTAGCGGGAGCGAGGGGGATACGCAGTATTTT.

This chain uses TRBV4-2 with TRBJ2-1; D is undetermined. The CDR3 length is 16 residues. The V gene's germline CDR1 is LGHNA and CDR2 YNFKEQ. V shed 4 bases and J shed 3 bases, with 16 bases lying between them. CDR3 sequence: CASSPTEAADYNEQFF. The CDR3, as DNA: TGTGCCAGCAGCCCAACCGAGGCGGCTGACTACAATGAGCAGTTCTTC.

This clonotype was recorded a few times. The V call is TRBV4-1, the J call TRBJ2-7; possibly TRBD2 for D (6 bases). The CDR3 runs 15 residues. V lost 0 bases to trimming and J lost 2 bases, with 11 bases between them. Germline CDR1 and CDR2: MGHRA and YSYEKL. The CDR3 sequence is CASSQETSTPYEQYF. For the CDR3, the DNA is TGCGCCAGCAGCCAAGAGACTAGTACCCCCTACGAGCAGTACTTC.

This clonotype was observed a few times. V is TRBV15 and J is TRBJ2-1; TRBD2 agrees at 10 bases. CDR3 length equals 17 residues. With 0 bases clipped from V and 4 bases from J, the junction kept 6 bases outside the gene matches. Germline V gene sequence: CDR1 LNHNV, CDR2 YYDKDF (reference sequence). In nucleotides, the CDR3 is TGTGCCACCAGCAGAGATCGGGGACTAGCGCTTTACAATGAGCAGTTCTTC. Translation: CATSRDRGLALYNEQFF.